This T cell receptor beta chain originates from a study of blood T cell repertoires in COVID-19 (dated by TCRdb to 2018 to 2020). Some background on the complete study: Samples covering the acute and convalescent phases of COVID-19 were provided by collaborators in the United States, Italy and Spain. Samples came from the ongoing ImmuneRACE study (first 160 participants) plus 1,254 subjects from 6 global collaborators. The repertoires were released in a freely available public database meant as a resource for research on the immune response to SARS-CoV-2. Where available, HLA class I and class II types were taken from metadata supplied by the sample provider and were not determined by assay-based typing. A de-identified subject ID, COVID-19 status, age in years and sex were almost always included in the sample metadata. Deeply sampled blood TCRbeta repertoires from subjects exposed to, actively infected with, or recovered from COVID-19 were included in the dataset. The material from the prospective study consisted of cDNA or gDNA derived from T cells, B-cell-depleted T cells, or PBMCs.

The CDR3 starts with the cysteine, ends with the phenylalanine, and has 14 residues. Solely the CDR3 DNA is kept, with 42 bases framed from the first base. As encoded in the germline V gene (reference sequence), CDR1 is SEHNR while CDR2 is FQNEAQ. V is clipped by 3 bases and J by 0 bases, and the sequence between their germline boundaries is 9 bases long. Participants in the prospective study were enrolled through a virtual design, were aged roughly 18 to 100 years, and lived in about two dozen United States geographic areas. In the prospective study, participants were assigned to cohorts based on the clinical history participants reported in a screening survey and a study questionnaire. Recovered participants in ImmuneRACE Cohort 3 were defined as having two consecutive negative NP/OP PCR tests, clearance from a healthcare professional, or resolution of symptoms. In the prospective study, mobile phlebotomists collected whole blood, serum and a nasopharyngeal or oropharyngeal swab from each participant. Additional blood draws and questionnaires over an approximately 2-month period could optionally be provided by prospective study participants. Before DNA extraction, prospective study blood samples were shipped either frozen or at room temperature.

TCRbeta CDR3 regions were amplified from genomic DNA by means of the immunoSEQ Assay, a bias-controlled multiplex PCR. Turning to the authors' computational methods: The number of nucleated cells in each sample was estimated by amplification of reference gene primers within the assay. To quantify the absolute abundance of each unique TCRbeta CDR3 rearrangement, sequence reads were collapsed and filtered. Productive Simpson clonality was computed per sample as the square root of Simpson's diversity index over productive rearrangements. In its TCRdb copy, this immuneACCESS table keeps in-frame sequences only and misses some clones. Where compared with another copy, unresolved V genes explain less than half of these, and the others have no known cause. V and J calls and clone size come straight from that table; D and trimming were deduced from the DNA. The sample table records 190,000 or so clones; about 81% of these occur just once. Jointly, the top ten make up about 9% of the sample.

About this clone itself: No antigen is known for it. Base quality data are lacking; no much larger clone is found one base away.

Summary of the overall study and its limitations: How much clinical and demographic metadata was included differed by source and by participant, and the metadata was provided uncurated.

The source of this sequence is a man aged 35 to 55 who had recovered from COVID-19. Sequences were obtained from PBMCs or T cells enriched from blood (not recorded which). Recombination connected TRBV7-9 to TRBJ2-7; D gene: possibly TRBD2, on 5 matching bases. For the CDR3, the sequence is CASSFLGSSYEQYF. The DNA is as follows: TGTGCCAGCAGCTTCTTGGGGAGCTCCTACGAGCAGTACTTC.